Listed below are T cell receptor beta chains from one sample, sequenced in a study of T cells in localized non-small cell lung cancer. Profiling relied on immunoSEQ multiplex PCR, and the TCRdb table lists in-frame clones only, not all of them. Here the sample spans roughly 40,000 clones, 80% to 85% being singletons. The sequencing here drew on peripheral blood mononuclear cells, taken before any cancer treatment. The source of these receptors is a male donor at least 60 years old with stage II lung adenocarcinoma. Each CDR3 is given with its conserved first and last residue. D genes are given only for firm matches. Clone size is given for some rows only: seen once, a few or many times, or a class if the clone is expanded.

abundance: .
j_gene: TRBJ2-1
v_gene: TRBV4-3
d_gene: .
CDR3nt: TGCGCCAGCAGCTCTCTGATAGGGGTCGATGAGCAGTTCTTC
CDR3aa: CASSSLIGVDEQFF

abundance: .
j_gene: TRBJ2-5
v_gene: TRBV28
d_gene: TRBD2
CDR3nt: TGTGCCAGCAGTTCCAAATTCCTGAGACTAGCGGGAGGGCGAAAGACCCAGTACTTC
CDR3aa: CASSSKFLRLAGGRKTQYF

abundance: .
j_gene: TRBJ2-3
v_gene: TRBV28
d_gene: .
CDR3nt: TGTGCCAGCAGTTTAAGGCGGCAGGGGATTGTAGATACGCAGTATTTT
CDR3aa: CASSLRRQGIVDTQYF

abundance: .
j_gene: TRBJ2-1
v_gene: TRBV13
d_gene: .
CDR3nt: TGTGCCAGCAGCAAGGACCGGGGGCCTGCTCGGTGGCGCGAAGGAGGCGATGAGCAGTTCTTC
CDR3aa: CASSKDRGPARWREGGDEQFF

abundance: .
j_gene: TRBJ2-2
v_gene: TRBV5-5
d_gene: TRBD1
CDR3nt: TGTGCCAGCAGTAGAGGACAGGGGGCCGGCGGGGAGCTGTTTTTT
CDR3aa: CASSRGQGAGGELFF

abundance: .
j_gene: TRBJ2-7
v_gene: TRBV2
d_gene: .
CDR3nt: TGTGCCAGCATTTTAGGGGGAATCGAGCAGTACTTC
CDR3aa: CASILGGIEQYF

abundance: .
j_gene: TRBJ2-2
v_gene: TRBV5-1
d_gene: .
CDR3nt: TGCGCCAGCAGCACGCGGGGCACCGGGGAGCTGTTTTTT
CDR3aa: CASSTRGTGELFF

abundance: .
j_gene: TRBJ2-5
v_gene: TRBV11-1
d_gene: TRBD2
CDR3nt: TGTGCCAGCAGTCCTGGGACTAGCGGCCAGTACCAAGAGACCCAGTACTTC
CDR3aa: CASSPGTSGQYQETQYF

abundance: .
j_gene: TRBJ1-1
v_gene: TRBV28
d_gene: .
CDR3nt: TGTGTGGCGACCAGGTGGGGATTAACTGAAGCTTTCTTT
CDR3aa: CVATRWGLTEAFF

abundance: .
j_gene: TRBJ1-1
v_gene: TRBV29-1
d_gene: TRBD1
CDR3nt: TGCAGCGCAAGACAGGGGGCTGACACTGAAGCTTTCTTT
CDR3aa: CSARQGADTEAFF

abundance: once
j_gene: TRBJ2-1
v_gene: TRBV11-3
d_gene: TRBD2
CDR3nt: TGTGCCAGCAGCTTACGGGGGGGCGCCTACAATGAGCAGTTCTTC
CDR3aa: CASSLRGGAYNEQFF

abundance: .
j_gene: TRBJ1-5
v_gene: TRBV30
d_gene: .
CDR3nt: TGTGCCTGGTCGAGGGGGGGGGTAGTAGCCCAGCATTTT
CDR3aa: CAWSRGGVVAQHF

abundance: .
j_gene: TRBJ1-2
v_gene: TRBV14
d_gene: .
CDR3nt: TGTGCCAGCAGCCAAGAAGGGCGCTATGGCTACACCTTC
CDR3aa: CASSQEGRYGYTF

abundance: .
j_gene: TRBJ2-7
v_gene: TRBV7-2
d_gene: .
CDR3nt: TGTGCCAGCAGCTCCTCTTATCACAGGTCTTCCGAGCAGTACTTC
CDR3aa: CASSSSYHRSSEQYF

abundance: .
j_gene: TRBJ2-5
v_gene: TRBV6-1
d_gene: .
CDR3nt: TGTGCCAGCAGTACCGACGAGACCCAGTACTTC
CDR3aa: CASSTDETQYF

abundance: .
j_gene: TRBJ1-1
v_gene: TRBV18
d_gene: .
CDR3nt: TGTGCCAGCTCACCAAGGTCCCACGAGTTGAACACTGAAGCTTTCTTT
CDR3aa: CASSPRSHELNTEAFF

abundance: .
j_gene: TRBJ1-2
v_gene: TRBV7-8
d_gene: .
CDR3nt: TGTGCCAGCAGGGACCGGGGGGCTGGCGGCTACACCTTC
CDR3aa: CASRDRGAGGYTF

abundance: .
j_gene: TRBJ1-5
v_gene: TRBV30
d_gene: .
CDR3nt: TGTGCCTGGAGTTCAGACAGTAATCAGCCCCAGCATTTT
CDR3aa: CAWSSDSNQPQHF